What follows describes a single T cell receptor (beta chain). Its cognate antigen is unknown. These data come from a study of beta chain features in type 1 diabetes. CDR1 and CDR2 (germline): SGHRS, YFSETQ. The CDR3 totals 14 residues. V shed 6 bases and J shed 4 bases, with 15 bases lying between them. Study-level points and caveats: A potential influence of HLA type upon TCRB rearrangement remained unresolved herein. There was a possibility that cDNA sequencing over-represented cells with high TCR expression.

Sequenced material consisted of expressed TCRB transcripts (all of the isolated RNA was reverse transcribed). The protocol was immunoSEQ multiplex PCR, while the TCRdb copy is restricted to in-frame clones and leaves out a portion. The top ten hold 0.62% of the sample, which has roughly 170,000 clones, 13% seen once. Sequencing input: central memory CD4+ T cells from blood. The sequence came from a woman younger than 30 in good health. V gene TRBV5-1 combines with J gene TRBJ2-3, with a weak D call TRBD1 (6 bases). CDR3 sequence reads: CASTPNRVPDTQYF. CDR3 DNA: TGCGCCAGCACCCCAAACAGGGTCCCAGATACGCAGTATTTT.